One and the same sample provided the 15 T cell receptor beta chains below, sequenced in a study of T cell responses to AZD1222 COVID-19 vaccine. The data were produced by immunoSEQ multiplex PCR, yet TCRdb's version contains in-frame clones alone and is incomplete. The sample lists over 150,000 clones, roughly nine tenths seen once, with 6.9% in the top ten. Specimen: peripheral blood, collected on day 0 of AZD1222 vaccination. The receptors shown here come from an adult in good health.

This clone was counted once. The J gene is TRBJ1-2, the V gene TRBV19; unclear D gene. The CDR3 spans 11 residues. The germline CDR1 and CDR2 sequences are LNHDA and SQIVND (reference sequence). Trimming removed 10 bases at V and 7 bases at J, with 13 bases between. In DNA form, the CDR3 reads TGTGCCACCTACTATGGTCGTGGCTACACCTTC. It encodes CATYYGRGYTF.

The rearrangement links TRBV7-9 to TRBJ2-3; D perhaps matches TRBD2 (5 bases). Trimming took off 5 bases at V and 3 bases at J, with 6 bases between the two ends. There are 12 residues in the CDR3. Germline V gene sequence: CDR1 SEHNR, CDR2 FQNEAQ (reference sequence). The CDR3 coding sequence is TGTGCCAGCAGCCGGGGTACAGATACGCAGTATTTT. It specifies CASSRGTDTQYF.

This clone has a single count. The genes are TRBV20-1 and TRBJ1-2, with no clear D. This CDR3 has 11 residues. Looked up from germline, CDR1 is DFQATT and CDR2 is SNEGSKA (reference sequence). V was trimmed by 0 bases and J by 10 bases, leaving 9 bases between them. The CDR3 here is CSARDRTHYTF. CDR3 sequence (DNA): TGCAGTGCTAGAGATCGGACCCACTACACCTTC.

V usage is TRBV7-9 and J usage is TRBJ1-6, with D perhaps TRBD1 (6 bases). V was cut by 5 bases and J by 4 bases, with 18 bases left in between. Per germline, CDR1 SEHNR and CDR2 FQNEAQ (reference sequence). The CDR3 is made up of 17 amino acids. The CDR3 reads CASSTERTVWYNSPLHF. The CDR3 DNA reads as TGTGCCAGCAGCACCGAACGGACAGTATGGTATAATTCACCCCTCCACTTT.

This clone has only a few counts. The chain combines TRBV4-1 with TRBJ1-3; unclear D gene. V was cut by 1 base and J by 3 bases, with 13 bases left in between. This CDR3 is built from 16 residues. Germline loops: CDR1 MGHRA, CDR2 YSYEKL. The DNA for the CDR3 is TGCGCCAGCAGCCAAGCTCTAGGGCGGATTGGAAACACCATATATTTT. Its protein product is CASSQALGRIGNTIYF.

This chain joins TRBV5-4 and TRBJ2-6; no definite D call. The V gene's germline CDR1 is SGHNT and CDR2 YYREEE (reference sequence). CDR3 size: 13 residues. V was shortened by 0 bases and J by 4 bases, with 2 bases between the two germline ends. The CDR3 coding sequence is TGTGCCAGCAGCTTGGCCGGGGCCAACGTCCTGACTTTC. Encoded protein: CASSLAGANVLTF.

Here the CDR3 DNA reads TGTGCCAGCAGCCAACCTACCACTCACAATGAGCAGTTCTTC. Its protein is CASSQPTTHNEQFF. The rearrangement joins TRBV6-1 to TRBJ2-1, with no clear D. V dropped 6 bases and J dropped 5 bases, with 14 bases sitting between them. The length of the CDR3 is 14 residues. The germline V gene encodes CDR1 MNHNS and CDR2 SASEGT.

The genes are TRBV4-2 and TRBJ2-7; D call uncertain. The V gene lost 1 base and the J gene lost 2 bases, with 3 bases spanning the gap. This CDR3 region has 12 residues. The germline gives CDR1 LGHNA, CDR2 YNFKEQ. CDR3 DNA: TGTGCCAGCAGCCAAGGCCCCTACGAGCAGTACTTC. This sequence encodes CASSQGPYEQYF.

The chain carries TRBV27 and TRBJ2-7, with D possibly being TRBD1 (7 bases). The CDR3 totals 14 residues. V lost 6 bases, J lost 5 bases, and 17 bases lay in between. Germline CDR1 is MNHEY and CDR2 is SMNVEV (reference sequence). CDR3 region: CASRAGAGGNEQYF. CDR3 nucleotides: TGTGCCAGCAGAGCCGGGGCAGGGGGGAACGAGCAGTACTTC.

This clone was recorded only once. V and J are TRBV5-1 and TRBJ1-2; 11 nucleotides match TRBD1. The trim removed 3 bases at V and 1 base at J, leaving 8 bases unmatched. The CDR3 is 17 amino acids. Germline lookup yields CDR1 SGHRS and CDR2 YFSETQ. CDR3 residues: CASSSWTGGGSNYGYTF. The CDR3 nucleotides read TGCGCCAGCAGCTCCTGGACAGGGGGCGGTAGTAACTATGGCTACACCTTC.

The chain employs TRBV5-6 and TRBJ1-1, with TRBD1 as a possible D gene (6 bases). There are 13 residues in the CDR3. Deletions cut 5 bases from V and 2 bases from J, with 10 bases between. Germline V gene sequence: CDR1 SGHDT, CDR2 YYEEEE. The CDR3 DNA is TGTGCCAGCAGGAAGGGGGGCAACACTGAAGCTTTCTTT. This translates into CASRKGGNTEAFF.

The CDR3 DNA sequence: TGTGCCAGCAGTGGCTATAGCGGGAACACCGGGGAGCTGTTTTTT. This codes for CASSGYSGNTGELFF. The chain links TRBV28 to TRBJ2-2; D possibly corresponds to TRBD2 (6 bases). The CDR3 has 15 residues. Trimming stripped 5 bases from V and 1 base from J, with 11 bases between. Looked up from germline, CDR1 is MDHEN and CDR2 is SYDVKM.

This clone was seen a few times. DNA for the CDR3: TGTGCCAGCAGCGTAGCGGGTTATGGACTAGCGGGGGGCAATGAGCAGTTCTTC. The encoded protein is CASSVAGYGLAGGNEQFF. The rearrangement joins TRBV9 to TRBJ2-1, with 14 bases aligning to TRBD2. The ends lost 0 bases at V and 6 bases at J; junction bases unmatched: 8. The CDR3 length is 18 residues. The germline gives CDR1 SGDLS, CDR2 YYNGEE.

This clone has a handful of counts. The chain joins TRBV25-1 to TRBJ1-1; D possibly corresponds to TRBD1 (6 bases). The CDR3 runs to 13 residues. V was pared by 1 base and J by 10 bases, with 13 bases between. Germline loops: CDR1 MGHDK, CDR2 SYGVNS. The CDR3 DNA is TGTGCCAGCAGTGAATTGGCGGGGGCCTTAGCTTTCTTT. Residues: CASSELAGALAFF.

The chain combines TRBV19 with TRBJ2-3; D is possibly TRBD2 (5 bases). Germline CDR1 and CDR2: LNHDA and SQIVND (reference sequence). This CDR3 is 12 amino acids long. CDR3 loop: CASGVGTDTQYF. In DNA, the CDR3 is TGTGCTTCCGGGGTTGGCACAGATACGCAGTATTTT.